What follows is one TCR beta chain and its context. This table comes from immunoSEQ multiplex PCR, and its TCRdb copy is limited to in-frame clones, with some not included. The repertoire includes roughly 250,000 clones, 81% of them detected once, and 2.5% to 3.5% sits in the top ten. These data originate in a study of blood T cell repertoires in COVID-19. About the research overall: Acute and convalescent COVID-19 specimens originated in the United States, Italy and Spain. Sources were T cells, B-cell-depleted T cells, or PBMCs; the material itself was cDNA or gDNA.

The sample comprised peripheral blood. The TCR was taken from a woman aged 60-70 years with active or convalescent COVID-19.

CDR3 sequence (DNA): TGTGCCAGCAGCGTAGAGGGACTAGCGAGGACAGATACGCAGTATTTT. Translation gives CASSVEGLARTDTQYF. V gene TRBV9 combines with J gene TRBJ2-3; 10 nucleotides match TRBD2. The V segment lost 0 bases and the J segment 3 bases; nucleotides outside the gene matches: 4. CDR1 is SGDLS, CDR2 YYNGEE, per germline. The CDR3 length is 16 residues. Full variable domain (remainder filled in from reference TRBV9 and TRBJ2-3): DSGVTQTPKHLITATGQRVTLRCSPRSGDLSVYWYQQSLDQGLQFLIQYYNGEERAKGNILERFSAQQFPDLHSELNLSSLELGDSALYFCASSVEGLARTDTQYFGPGTRLTVL.